This entry lists 23 T cell receptor beta chains sequenced from one sample in a study of patients and donors after allogeneic stem cell transplantation. TCRdb re-called the RT-PCR reads with MiXCR, one entry per CDR3 protein. This table holds 150,000 to 200,000 distinct CDR3 sequences, 24% found once. The sample was blood, either unsorted or a sorted T cell fraction (not recorded which). Every receptor here comes from a human donor who was either an allogeneic HSCT recipient or a stem cell or donor lymphocyte infusion donor (not recorded which). It is not recorded whose cells these are; they may come from a transplant donor.

V usage is TRBV20-1 and J usage is TRBJ2-3; TRBD2 aligns across 14 bases. CDR1 is DFQATT and CDR2 is SNEGSKA in the germline V gene (reference sequence). V shed 5 bases, J shed 4 bases, and the junction held 2 bases outside the gene matches. The CDR3 length is 14 residues. CDR3 DNA sequence: TGCAGTGCTGGGACTAGCGGGGGCTCAGATACGCAGTATTTT. Protein: CSAGTSGGSDTQYF.

The chain employs TRBV5-1 and TRBJ1-3; 8 bases map to TRBD1. V trimming: 1 base; J trimming: 2 bases; junction bases outside the gene matches: 5. Germline CDR1 and CDR2: SGHRS and YFSETQ. The CDR3 has 16 amino acids. CDR3 region: CASSLWDRSTGNTIYF. The CDR3 bases are TGCGCCAGCAGCTTGTGGGACAGGAGCACTGGAAACACCATATATTTT.

This chain connects TRBV12-3 or TRBV12-4 to TRBJ2-4; 8 bases line up with TRBD1. With V trimmed by 4 bases and J by 3 bases, 11 bases remained unmatched. This CDR3 spans 17 amino acids. In DNA, the CDR3 is TGTGCCAGCAGTTGGACAGGGCTTCTTGGAGTCAAAAACATTCAGTACTTC. Its protein is CASSWTGLLGVKNIQYF.

The chain couples TRBV6-5 to TRBJ1-2; no clear D gene. With 10 bases removed from V and 8 bases from J, the gap between germline ends came to 14 bases. This CDR3 has 11 residues. Germline V gives CDR1 MNHEY, CDR2 SVGAGI. The DNA for the CDR3 is TGTGCCATCAAAGCTGGCGGAGGCTACACCTTC. This translates into CAIKAGGGYTF.

The chain has TRBV18 and TRBJ1-5; TRBD1 might be the D (5 bases). Deletions cut 6 bases from V and 1 base from J, with 10 bases between. This CDR3 has 14 amino acids. CDR1 and CDR2 (germline): KGHSH, LQKENI. CDR3 sequence reads: CASSTRDSNQPQHF. DNA of the CDR3: TGTGCCAGCTCGACAAGGGACAGCAATCAGCCCCAGCATTTT.

This clonotype has a handful of counts. Here the CDR3 reads CASRYRSSGNTIYF. CDR3 nucleotides: TGTGCCAGCAGGTACAGAAGCTCTGGAAACACCATATATTTT. V usage is TRBV12-3 or TRBV12-4 and J usage is TRBJ1-3; no reliable D call. V lost 6 bases to trimming and J lost 0 bases, with 9 bases between them. This CDR3 has 14 amino acids.

This rearrangement joins TRBV12-3 or TRBV12-4 to TRBJ2-1; 7 bases match TRBD2. This CDR3 has 16 amino acids. J lost 4 bases, V lost 6 bases, and 12 bases had no gene match. The CDR3 region has the DNA TGTGCCAGCAGCTCGGCTGGGCTAGCGGATTACAATGAGCAGTTCTTC. Protein product: CASSSAGLADYNEQFF.

This clonotype was counted a few times. The chain combines TRBV20-1 with TRBJ1-2; perhaps TRBD1 as D (5 bases). Germline-derived CDR1 and CDR2 are DFQATT and SNEGSKA (reference sequence). The CDR3 is made up of 11 amino acids. V was shortened by 6 bases and J by 5 bases, with 10 bases between the two germline ends. The CDR3 loop reads CSADGTYGYTF. CDR3 nucleotide sequence: TGCAGTGCAGACGGGACGTATGGCTACACCTTC.

In this sample, this clonotype turned up many times. The chain uses TRBV9 and TRBJ1-5, with D unclear. The CDR3 runs to 14 residues. From germline, CDR1 is SGDLS and CDR2 YYNGEE. Trimming stripped 3 bases from V and 4 bases from J, with 11 bases between. CDR3 nucleotides: TGTGCCAGCAGCGCTTCAGCTCTTAATCAGCCCCAGCATTTT. This sequence encodes CASSASALNQPQHF.

The table lists this clonotype with a few counts. V gene TRBV12-3 or TRBV12-4 combines with J gene TRBJ1-6; D gene ambiguous. V gave up 2 bases and J gave up 10 bases, with 6 bases separating them. CDR3 length equals 12 residues. CDR3 in amino acids: CASSLIYSPLHF. CDR3 coding DNA: TGTGCCAGCAGTTTAATCTACTCACCCCTCCACTTT.

The chain is built from TRBV10-3 and TRBJ2-7; 11 bases line up with TRBD1. Trimming cost V 0 bases and J 3 bases; bases outside gene matches: 4. The V gene's germline CDR1 is ENHRY and CDR2 SYGVKD. The CDR3 covers 16 residues. The CDR3 DNA reads as TGTGCCATCAGTGAGTCGTGGGACAGGGGGATCTACGAGCAGTACTTC. Protein: CAISESWDRGIYEQYF.

The chain uses TRBV7-8 and TRBJ1-1; D is unresolved. The CDR3 covers 14 residues. CDR1 is SGHVS and CDR2 is FQNEAQ in the germline V gene. Trimming stripped 4 bases from V and 6 bases from J, with 15 bases between. The DNA of the CDR3 is TGTGCCAGCAGCTCCGGGCCCGCAGGATCTGAAGCTTTCTTT. It translates to CASSSGPAGSEAFF.

This clonotype was counted a few times. This chain links TRBV20-1 with TRBJ2-1, with no clear D. The CDR3 loop spans 14 amino acids. V shed 2 bases and J shed 0 bases, with 8 bases lying between them. Germline CDR1 reads DFQATT; CDR2 reads SNEGSKA (reference sequence). This CDR3 reads CSARLPLSYNEQFF. As DNA, the CDR3 is TGCAGTGCTAGACTTCCCCTCTCCTACAATGAGCAGTTCTTC.

This rearrangement joins TRBV29-1 to TRBJ2-1, with 8 bases lining up with TRBD1. V shed 4 bases, J shed 6 bases, and the junction held 11 bases outside the gene matches. The length of the CDR3 is 15 residues. Germline loops: CDR1 SQVTM, CDR2 ANQGSEA. CDR3 sequence reads: CSVAPGTGWGNEQFF. CDR3 bases: TGCAGCGTTGCCCCTGGGACAGGTTGGGGCAATGAGCAGTTCTTC.

The V and J genes are TRBV27 and TRBJ2-7, with D unclear. The CDR3 contains 11 residues. V shed 11 bases and J shed 3 bases, with 11 bases lying between them. Germline CDR1 and CDR2: MNHEY and SMNVEV (reference sequence). CDR3 sequence (DNA): TGTGCCCGAAGGGTCGACTACGAGCAGTACTTC. Translation gives CARRVDYEQYF.

This clonotype occurred a few times. The gene calls are TRBV10-3 and TRBJ1-4, with D maybe TRBD1 (6 bases). Trimming removed 11 bases at V and 5 bases at J, with 12 bases between. Germline loops: CDR1 ENHRY, CDR2 SYGVKD. The CDR3 is 12 amino acids. The DNA of the CDR3 is TGTGCCGCCCGGGACAAGAATGAAAAACTGTTTTTT. Translation gives CAARDKNEKLFF.

This clonotype came up a few times. The rearrangement uses TRBV5-1 and TRBJ1-6; TRBD1 matches 7 bases. Trimming took 0 bases from V and 7 from J; bases not matched to a gene: 7. The CDR3 is made up of 16 amino acids. CDR1 and CDR2 from the germline V gene are SGHRS and YFSETQ. Here the CDR3 DNA reads TGCGCCAGCAGCTTGGCCGAGGGACAGTCAAATTCACCCCTCCACTTT. This encodes CASSLAEGQSNSPLHF.

The chain carries TRBV7-2 and TRBJ1-2; 7 nucleotides line up with TRBD1. The germline V gene has CDR1 SGHTA and CDR2 FQGNSA. The CDR3 spans 17 residues. V lost 2 bases, J lost 0 bases, and 9 bases stayed unmatched. CDR3 in DNA: TGTGCCAGCAGCTTATTAGGACAGGCCCTCTCTAACTATGGCTACACCTTC. Translating it yields CASSLLGQALSNYGYTF. Full variable domain (outside the CDR3, taken from reference TRBV7-2 and TRBJ1-2): GAGVSQSPSNKVTEKGKDVELRCDPISGHTALYWYRQSLGQGLEFLIYFQGNSAPDKSGLPSDRFSAERTGGSVSTLTIQRTQQEDSAVYLCASSLLGQALSNYGYTFGSGTRLTVV.

This clonotype was observed a single time. V usage is TRBV27 and J usage is TRBJ1-1; D unclear. The ends were cut back, 5 bases at V and 1 base at J, with 14 bases in the middle. Germline CDR1 reads MNHEY; CDR2 reads SMNVEV (reference sequence). CDR3 length equals 15 residues. DNA of the CDR3: TGTGCCAGCAGTCCCCGGGTCCCCCCGAACACTGAAGCTTTCTTT. Translation: CASSPRVPPNTEAFF.

This clonotype has a count of ten or more. The V call is TRBV6-5, the J call TRBJ1-1; D is perhaps TRBD1 (6 bases). The CDR3 runs to 15 residues. Germline V gene lookup returns CDR1 MNHEY and CDR2 SVGAGI. Trimming pared 2 bases from V and 0 bases from J, leaving 10 bases between. The CDR3 DNA is TGTGCCAGCAGTTACACGGGACACGTGAACACTGAAGCTTTCTTT. This gives the protein CASSYTGHVNTEAFF.

This clonotype came up a few times. The rearrangement joins TRBV19 to TRBJ1-1; D is unclear. The V end lost 3 bases, the J end lost 0 bases, and 5 bases lay between the germline ends. CDR3 length equals 13 residues. The germline CDR1 and CDR2 sequences are LNHDA and SQIVND (reference sequence). The CDR3 nucleotides read TGTGCCAGTAGTATGAATCTGAACACTGAAGCTTTCTTT. It encodes CASSMNLNTEAFF.

The J gene is TRBJ1-5, the V gene TRBV20-1; 8 bases align to TRBD1. Trimming cost V 3 bases and J 0 bases; bases outside gene matches: 1. Looked up from germline, CDR1 is DFQATT and CDR2 is SNEGSKA (reference sequence). The CDR3 spans 14 residues. CDR3 sequence: CSASQGASNQPQHF. The DNA for the CDR3 is TGCAGTGCTAGCCAGGGGGCTAGCAATCAGCCCCAGCATTTT.

The rearrangement joins TRBV3-1 to TRBJ2-1; 7 nucleotides align to TRBD2. After removal of 2 bases from V and 13 bases from J, the junction contained 8 bases not matched to a gene. Looked up from germline, CDR1 is LGHDT and CDR2 is YNNKEL (reference sequence). This CDR3 comprises 13 residues. CDR3 protein: CASSQILAEDQFF. The CDR3 DNA reads TGTGCCAGCAGCCAAATTCTAGCGGAGGATCAGTTCTTC.